These 27 T cell receptor beta chains were all obtained from the same sample, sequenced in a study of T cells in localized non-small cell lung cancer. TCRdb keeps only in-frame clones here, not all; method: immunoSEQ multiplex PCR. The sample has a few thousand clones, roughly 28% seen once. Sequencing used lung tumor tissue, obtained before any cancer treatment. These receptors originate from a female donor at least 60 years old with stage II squamous cell lung carcinoma.

Judged by abundance, this clone is medium-sized. The chain uses TRBV6-8 and TRBJ2-3; TRBD2 matches at 11 bases. The CDR3 covers 16 residues. J lost 2 bases, V lost 6 bases, and 7 bases had no gene match. The germline V gene encodes CDR1 MNHGY and CDR2 SAAAGT. CDR3 nucleotides: TGTGCCAGCAGCCAGACTAGCGGGGTGGACACAGATACGCAGTATTTT. It encodes CASSQTSGVDTDTQYF.

In its sample, this clone is medium-sized. This chain connects TRBV11-3 to TRBJ1-1; 8 nucleotides agree with TRBD1. Trimming cost V 2 bases and J 4 bases; bases outside gene matches: 6. Germline assignment: CDR1 SGHNT and CDR2 YENEEA. The CDR3 is 15 residues long. The CDR3 reads CASSLQGARGTEAFF. The CDR3 bases are TGTGCCAGCAGCTTACAGGGGGCGCGAGGCACTGAAGCTTTCTTT.

This clone counts as medium-sized. The chain recombines TRBV6-1 with TRBJ2-7; maybe TRBD2 (6 bases). V was clipped by 1 base and J by 5 bases, with 12 bases between them. Germline lookup yields CDR1 MNHNS and CDR2 SASEGT. The CDR3 spans 14 residues. The CDR3 loop is CASSEDVWRDEQYF. CDR3 nucleotide sequence: TGTGCCAGCAGTGAAGACGTTTGGAGGGACGAGCAGTACTTC.

This rearrangement joins TRBV29-1 to TRBJ1-1; 7 positions match TRBD1. V dropped 7 bases and J dropped 1; count of bases not matched to a gene: 6. This CDR3 contains 13 residues. Germline-derived CDR1 and CDR2 are SQVTM and ANQGSEA. CDR3: CSAEGQTNTEAFF. The CDR3 nucleotides are TGCAGCGCCGAGGGACAGACGAACACTGAAGCTTTCTTT.

V gene TRBV18 combines with J gene TRBJ1-1; unclear D gene. The V gene lost 3 bases and the J gene lost 3 bases, with 8 bases spanning the gap. Germline V gene lookup returns CDR1 KGHSH and CDR2 LQKENI. The CDR3 contains 13 residues. The CDR3, as DNA: TGTGCCAGCTCACCGGGAGGCGACACTGAAGCTTTCTTT. Its translation is CASSPGGDTEAFF.

This clone was found a few times. V and J are TRBV6-8 and TRBJ2-7; 9 nucleotides match TRBD1. Trimming cost V 0 bases and J 5 bases; bases outside gene matches: 5. Germline V lookup: CDR1 MNHGY, CDR2 SAAAGT. This CDR3 spans 15 amino acids. Here the CDR3 DNA reads TGTGCCAGCAGTTACTCGAAGGGACAGGGAAACGAGCAGTACTTC. Translation gives CASSYSKGQGNEQYF.

The chain recombines TRBV9 with TRBJ2-7; the D gene is possibly TRBD2 (6 bases). Germline assignment: CDR1 SGDLS and CDR2 YYNGEE. V was clipped by 5 bases and J by 4 bases, with 19 bases between them. The CDR3 has 15 amino acids. The CDR3 nucleotides read TGTGCCAGCAGGGGACGTTTGGCGGGGAGATACGAGCAGTACTTC. Protein product: CASRGRLAGRYEQYF.

The chain is built from TRBV5-1 and TRBJ2-7; D is unresolved. V was shortened by 0 bases and J by 0 bases, with 7 bases between the two germline ends. CDR3 size: 14 residues. Germline CDR1 is SGHRS and CDR2 is YFSETQ. The chain's CDR3 is CASSLGVSSYEQYF. CDR3 DNA sequence: TGCGCCAGCAGCTTGGGGGTGAGCTCCTACGAGCAGTACTTC.

The V gene is TRBV19, the J gene TRBJ2-1; D may correspond to TRBD1 or TRBD2 (7 bases each). V lost 5 bases and J lost 2, with 13 bases in between. Germline V gene sequence: CDR1 LNHDA, CDR2 SQIVND (reference sequence). The CDR3 covers 15 residues. The CDR3 DNA follows: TGTGCCAGTAGTCCAGGGGGGGTCACCTACAATGAGCAGTTCTTC. This gives the protein CASSPGGVTYNEQFF.

This chain connects TRBV28 to TRBJ2-2; tentative D call: TRBD1 (6 bases). The CDR3 has 15 residues. Germline V gene lookup returns CDR1 MDHEN and CDR2 SYDVKM. Trimming left V 3 bases short and J 9 bases short, with 17 bases between. In DNA form, the CDR3 reads TGTGCCAGCAGTTTGGTAACAGGGACCCACCGGGAGCTGTTTTTT. It translates to CASSLVTGTHRELFF.

The chain has TRBV15 and TRBJ1-4; TRBD1 matches at 10 bases. The CDR3 extends over 16 amino acids. Germline V gives CDR1 LNHNV, CDR2 YYDKDF (reference sequence). J gave up 2 bases and V 1 base, and 1 base lay outside the gene matches. The CDR3 sequence: CATSRGTGGTNEKLFF. The CDR3 coding sequence is TGTGCCACCAGCAGAGGGACAGGGGGGACTAATGAAAAACTGTTTTTT.

This clone was detected only a few times. The rearrangement uses TRBV15 and TRBJ1-2; D is undetermined. Trimming stripped 1 base from V and 2 bases from J, with 8 bases between. CDR3 length: 14 amino acids. CDR1 and CDR2 from the germline V gene are LNHNV and YYDKDF (reference sequence). CDR3 coding DNA: TGTGCCACCAGCAGAGGGAGCACCAACTATGGCTACACCTTC. Translation: CATSRGSTNYGYTF.

The chain carries TRBV6-8 and TRBJ2-1, with TRBD1 identical over 10 bases. Germline CDR1 reads MNHGY; CDR2 reads SAAAGT. CDR3 length: 13 amino acids. The junction had 8 bases not matched to a gene; V was cut back by 6 bases and J by 12 bases. CDR3 amino acids: CASSTEGQGRQFF. DNA for the CDR3: TGTGCCAGCAGCACGGAGGGACAGGGGAGGCAGTTCTTC.

The sample holds a few counts of this clone. V is TRBV6-8 and J is TRBJ2-3; D tentatively reads TRBD1 or TRBD2 (6 bases each). In germline, CDR1 is MNHGY, CDR2 SAAAGT. V was pared by 8 bases and J by 3 bases, with 15 bases between. The CDR3 runs to 14 residues. The CDR3 sequence is CASLKGGSTDTQYF. In DNA form, the CDR3 reads TGTGCCAGCCTAAAGGGGGGCAGTACAGATACGCAGTATTTT.

This clone was seen more than once but under ten times. A read error may produce the germline difference seen at one junction end. The chain uses TRBV7-6 and TRBJ2-7; the D gene could be TRBD1 or TRBD2 (5 bases each). The CDR3 length is 14 residues. Germline CDR1 is SGHVS and CDR2 is FNYEAQ. The CDR3 DNA is TGTGCTAGCAGCCCGGGTACCGGGGCTTACGAGCAGTACTTC. As protein: CASSPGTGAYEQYF.

This clone came up a few times. This rearrangement joins TRBV10-2 to TRBJ2-7; possibly TRBD2 for D (5 bases). The germline gives CDR1 WSHSY, CDR2 SAAADI. The ends were cut back, 7 bases at V and 0 bases at J, with 10 bases in the middle. The CDR3 loop spans 13 amino acids. The CDR3 DNA sequence: TGCGCCAGCATGGGAGTAACCTCCTACGAGCAGTACTTC. Its protein is CASMGVTSYEQYF.

This clone was counted between two and nine times. The chain is built from TRBV6-8 and TRBJ2-3; the D gene is possibly TRBD1 (6 bases). V gave up 5 bases and J gave up 1 base, with 16 bases separating them. The CDR3 totals 16 residues. Germline CDR1 reads MNHGY; CDR2 reads SAAAGT. DNA for the CDR3: TGTGCCAGCAGTACGCCCACGACAGGAGGCACAGATACGCAGTATTTT. Translation gives CASSTPTTGGTDTQYF.

By share, this clone counts as medium-sized (0.01 to 0.1%). The chain uses TRBV4-1 and TRBJ2-2, with 12 bases matching TRBD1. From germline, CDR1 is MGHRA and CDR2 YSYEKL. The ends lost 1 base at V and 6 bases at J; junction bases unmatched: 6. This CDR3 has 17 amino acids. The CDR3 spells CASSQVGTGGVSGELFF. DNA for the CDR3: TGCGCCAGCAGCCAAGTTGGGACAGGGGGCGTCTCCGGGGAGCTGTTTTTT.

This clone was observed a handful of times. Here the CDR3 reads CASSGRQGNTEAFF. CDR3 nucleotides: TGTGCCAGCAGTGGAAGACAGGGAAACACTGAAGCTTTCTTT. The chain employs TRBV6-8 and TRBJ1-1; 7 positions match TRBD1. CDR1 is MNHGY, CDR2 SAAAGT, per germline. This CDR3 has 14 residues. V lost 5 bases, J lost 2 bases, and 5 bases stayed unmatched.

The chain combines TRBV6-8 with TRBJ2-2; 9 positions agree with TRBD1. V trimming: 4 bases; J trimming: 8 bases; junction bases outside the gene matches: 8. There are 15 residues in the CDR3. Germline loops: CDR1 MNHGY, CDR2 SAAAGT. CDR3 DNA sequence: TGTGCCAGCAGTTTCCGGGACAGGGAAACGGGGGAGCTGTTTTTT. As protein: CASSFRDRETGELFF.

In its sample, this clone is medium-sized (0.01 to 0.1%). The rearrangement joins TRBV6-8 to TRBJ1-2; maybe TRBD1 (6 bases). The V end lost 0 bases, the J end lost 6 bases, and 11 bases lay between the germline ends. CDR1 and CDR2 from the germline V gene are MNHGY and SAAAGT. The CDR3 is 14 amino acids. CDR3 sequence: CASSYSITGNGYTF. The CDR3 DNA is TGTGCCAGCAGTTACTCGATCACAGGGAATGGCTACACCTTC.

This clone turned up a few times. The V call is TRBV7-6, the J call TRBJ2-2, with D perhaps matching TRBD2 (6 bases). This CDR3 contains 16 residues. V was shortened by 5 bases and J by 2 bases, with 15 bases between the two germline ends. Germline CDR1 is SGHVS and CDR2 is FNYEAQ. The CDR3 spells CASSPSGGVNTGELFF. The CDR3 nucleotides read TGTGCCAGCAGCCCTTCCGGCGGGGTTAACACCGGGGAGCTGTTTTTT.

This clone has a handful of counts. One end of the junction does not line up with germline, which may come from a read error. V gene TRBV12-5 combines with J gene TRBJ1-6; D not resolved. This CDR3 is 12 amino acids long. CDR1 and CDR2 (germline): LGHNT, FRNRAP. Written as DNA, the CDR3 is TGTGCTAGTCGTTTTGTCGATTCACCCCTCCACTTT. It yields the protein CASRFVDSPLHF.

This sequence joins TRBV18 and TRBJ2-7, with D perhaps TRBD2 (6 bases). CDR1 is KGHSH and CDR2 is LQKENI in the germline V gene. Between the trimmed V and J ends, which lost 0 bases and 2 bases, there was a span of 8 bases. There are 14 residues in the CDR3. The CDR3 DNA follows: TGTGCCAGCTCACCACCGGGACTGACCTACGAGCAGTACTTC. It translates to CASSPPGLTYEQYF.

V gene TRBV11-3 combines with J gene TRBJ2-7; TRBD1 is a possible D gene (6 bases). The CDR3 is made up of 15 amino acids. Trimming took 0 bases from V and 2 from J, leaving 11 bases between them. The germline gives CDR1 SGHNT, CDR2 YENEEA. CDR3 protein: CASSLDDRTPYEQYF. The CDR3 DNA is TGTGCCAGCAGCTTAGACGACAGGACGCCCTACGAGCAGTACTTC.

V and J are TRBV22-1 and TRBJ2-2; TRBD1 reflects the table's D call only, with no check against the DNA. TRBV22-1 is flagged as a pseudogene. The CDR3 sequence is 15 residues long. CDR3 nucleotide sequence: TGTGCCAGCAGTTTACTCTACAGGGGCCACGGGGAGCTGTTTTTT. It is translated as CASSLLYRGHGELFF.

This clone showed up just a few times. The chain uses TRBV11-3 and TRBJ1-1, with 9 bases fitting TRBD1. Germline values: CDR1 SGHNT, CDR2 YENEEA. This CDR3 comprises 16 residues. V shed 3 bases and J 0 bases; nucleotides not matched to a gene: 5. The CDR3 spells CASSLGQGGLNTEAFF. Written as DNA, the CDR3 is TGTGCCAGCAGCTTGGGACAGGGTGGTTTGAACACTGAAGCTTTCTTT.